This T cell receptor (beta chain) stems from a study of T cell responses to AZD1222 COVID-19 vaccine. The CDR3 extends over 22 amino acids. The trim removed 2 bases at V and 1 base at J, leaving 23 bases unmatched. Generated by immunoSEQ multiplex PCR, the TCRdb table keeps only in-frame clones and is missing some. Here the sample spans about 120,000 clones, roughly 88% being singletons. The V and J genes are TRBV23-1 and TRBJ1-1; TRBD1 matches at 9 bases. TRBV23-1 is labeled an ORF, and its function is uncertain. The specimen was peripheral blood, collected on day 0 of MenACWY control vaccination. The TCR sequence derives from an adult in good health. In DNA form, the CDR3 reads TGCGCCAGCAGTCAACGGGGACAGGGCGGTGCAGGTTTTCCCGGAGGGAACACTGAAGCTTTCTTT. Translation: CASSQRGQGGAGFPGGNTEAFF.